These 18 T cell receptor beta chains originate from one sample sequenced in a study of blood T cell repertoires in COVID-19. Generated by immunoSEQ multiplex PCR, the TCRdb table keeps only in-frame clones and is missing some. The data hold fewer than 100,000 clones, with about 85% observed a single time. Sequencing was performed on peripheral blood. The source of these receptors is a man aged 55 to 70 with acute or convalescent COVID-19.

Ten or more counts support this clone. The V call is TRBV7-6, the J call TRBJ1-4; 7 bases are a match to TRBD1. V shed 3 bases, J shed 3 bases, and the junction held 4 bases outside the gene matches. Looked up from germline, CDR1 is SGHVS and CDR2 is FNYEAQ. CDR3 length: 15 amino acids. CDR3: CASSFTGESNEKLFF. The CDR3 nucleotides are TGTGCCAGCAGCTTCACAGGGGAATCTAATGAAAAACTGTTTTTT.

This rearrangement joins TRBV2 to TRBJ2-6; 8 bases align to TRBD2. Germline loops: CDR1 SNHLY, CDR2 FYNNEI. This CDR3 has 18 residues. With 6 bases clipped from V and 0 bases from J, the junction kept 10 bases outside the gene matches. The CDR3 sequence is CASRNSGSFLSGANVLTF. The CDR3 DNA reads as TGTGCCAGCAGAAACAGCGGGAGCTTCCTCTCTGGGGCCAACGTCCTGACTTTC.

This clone was found once. The sample has other DNA sequences that encode this CDR3 too. V is TRBV5-1 and J is TRBJ1-2, with TRBD1 matching 9 bases. Trimming took 4 bases from V and 4 from J; bases not matched to a gene: 2. The CDR3 is made up of 13 amino acids. The germline V gene encodes CDR1 SGHRS and CDR2 YFSETQ. This CDR3 is CASSLDRGYGYTF. The CDR3 coding sequence is TGCGCCAGCAGCCTGGACAGGGGCTATGGCTACACCTTC. The full variable domain, with the rest looked up from reference TRBV5-1 and TRBJ1-2, is KAGVTQTPRYLIKTRGQQVTLSCSPISGHRSVSWYQQTPGQGLQFLFEYFSETQRNKGNFPGRFSGRQFSNSRSEMNVSTLELGDSALYLCASSLDRGYGYTFGSGTRLTVV.

The CDR3 nucleotides are TGTGCCTGGAGTGGAACCTTTTCATCCGGGACAGGGGGAACTGAAGCTTTCTTT. The encoded protein is CAWSGTFSSGTGGTEAFF. This chain uses TRBV30 with TRBJ1-1, with 11 positions matching TRBD1. Germline V gives CDR1 GTSNPN, CDR2 SVGIG (reference sequence). The CDR3 length is 18 residues. With V trimmed by 1 base and J by 5 bases, 15 bases remained unmatched.

This chain links TRBV3-1 (or the pseudogene TRBV3-2) with TRBJ2-2, with D maybe TRBD1 (5 bases). The germline V gene encodes CDR1 LGHDT and CDR2 YNNKEL (reference sequence). This CDR3 has 14 amino acids. Trimming stripped 0 bases from V and 6 bases from J, with 8 bases between. The CDR3: CASSQDRVAGELFF. The CDR3 DNA reads as TGTGCCAGCAGCCAAGACAGGGTCGCCGGGGAGCTGTTTTTT.

V usage is TRBV5-1 and J usage is TRBJ2-3, with 16 bases aligning to TRBD2. The V gene end was trimmed by 7 bases and the J gene end by 4 bases; junction bases not matched to a gene: 9. The CDR3 runs 17 residues. Germline loops: CDR1 SGHRS, CDR2 YFSETQ. The CDR3 nucleotides are TGCGCCAGCGGCCCGGGACTAGCGGGAGGGTTGTCAGATACGCAGTATTTT. The encoded protein is CASGPGLAGGLSDTQYF.

The CDR3 DNA sequence: TGTGCCAGCAGTTACTCATCCGGGAGCAATCAGCCCCAGCATTTT. It is translated as CASSYSSGSNQPQHF. The rearrangement uses TRBV6-5 and TRBJ1-5; D not resolved. The V gene's germline CDR1 is MNHEY and CDR2 SVGAGI. The CDR3 runs 15 residues. Between the trimmed V and J ends, which lost 0 bases and 1 base, there was a span of 7 bases.

J is TRBJ2-7 and V is TRBV19; 7 bases match TRBD1. The germline V gene encodes CDR1 LNHDA and CDR2 SQIVND (reference sequence). After removal of 4 bases from V and 0 bases from J, the junction contained 3 bases not matched to a gene. This CDR3 spans 14 amino acids. Written as DNA, the CDR3 is TGTGCCAGTAGTAAGGGGGCGGCCTCCTACGAGCAGTACTTC. Protein sequence: CASSKGAASYEQYF.

V is TRBV14 and J is TRBJ2-5; 7 nucleotides align to TRBD2. This CDR3 region has 17 residues. Germline loops: CDR1 SGHDN, CDR2 FVKESK. V dropped 0 bases and J dropped 5; count of bases not matched to a gene: 12. The CDR3, as DNA: TGTGCCAGCAGCCAAGATTTCCCAGGGAGGGTCCCGGAGACCCAGTACTTC. The encoded protein is CASSQDFPGRVPETQYF.

The CDR3 nucleotides read TGTGCCAGCACCAATTCTCGGGGGGCCCTTATCGGGGAGCTGTTTTTT. Translating it yields CASTNSRGALIGELFF. The chain has TRBV7-9 and TRBJ2-2; maybe TRBD2 (7 bases). The CDR3 consists of 16 residues. Germline values: CDR1 SEHNR, CDR2 FQNEAQ (reference sequence). Between the trimmed V and J ends, which lost 7 bases and 7 bases, there was a span of 22 bases. The whole variable domain, remainder taken from reference TRBV7-9 and TRBJ2-2, is DTGVSQNPRHKITKRGQNVTFRCDPISEHNRLYWYRQTLGQGPEFLTYFQNEAQLEKSRLLSDRFSAERPKGSFSTLEIQRTEQGDSAMYLCASTNSRGALIGELFFGEGSRLTVL.

The chain recombines TRBV7-2 with TRBJ2-4; 7 bases fit TRBD2. The J segment lost 12 bases and the V segment lost 3 bases, leaving 11 bases of the junction unmatched. Germline CDR1 and CDR2: SGHTA and FQGNSA. There are 14 residues in the CDR3. This CDR3 is CASSFRRVAGDQYF. CDR3 bases: TGTGCCAGCAGCTTCCGTAGAGTGGCGGGAGATCAGTACTTC.

V usage is TRBV4-1 and J usage is TRBJ2-7, with TRBD2 identical over 16 bases. Germline CDR1 and CDR2: MGHRA and YSYEKL. J was trimmed by 4 bases and V by 1 base; bases with no gene match: 10. This CDR3 region has 19 residues. The CDR3 is CASSQAPGLAGGEGYEQYF. DNA for the CDR3: TGCGCCAGCAGCCAAGCTCCGGGACTAGCGGGGGGGGAAGGGTACGAGCAGTACTTC.

The chain links TRBV5-1 to TRBJ2-2, with TRBD1 matching over 7 bases. V lost 0 bases, J lost 3 bases, and 2 bases stayed unmatched. The CDR3 contains 15 residues. Per the germline V gene, CDR1 is SGHRS and CDR2 is YFSETQ. The CDR3 loop reads CASSLGGGDTGELFF. The CDR3 bases are TGCGCCAGCAGCTTGGGAGGGGGCGACACCGGGGAGCTGTTTTTT.

V and J are TRBV6-2 or TRBV6-3 and TRBJ1-2, with unresolved D. Germline CDR1 is MNHEY and CDR2 is SVGEGT. CDR3 length: 13 amino acids. Trimming shortened V by 3 bases and J by 6 bases, and 11 bases separated the two germline ends. The CDR3 spells CASSYGEANGYTF. The CDR3 coding sequence is TGTGCCAGCAGTTATGGGGAGGCTAATGGCTACACCTTC.

This clone was counted a few times. CDR3 DNA: TGTGCCAGCAGCTTAATGGCAGAGGTTAGCACAGATACGCAGTATTTT. Translating it yields CASSLMAEVSTDTQYF. The V call is TRBV7-3, the J call TRBJ2-3; D remains ambiguous. Germline V CDR1 and CDR2: SGHTA, FQGTGA. Trimming took off 1 base at V and 0 bases at J, with 11 bases between the two ends. The CDR3 spans 16 residues.

The chain joins TRBV30 to TRBJ1-1; D gene ambiguous. The CDR3 covers 11 residues. Germline V gene lookup returns CDR1 GTSNPN and CDR2 SVGIG (reference sequence). V was shortened by 3 bases and J by 7 bases, with 9 bases between the two germline ends. CDR3 protein: CAWRYGVEAFF. The CDR3 region has the DNA TGTGCCTGGAGGTACGGGGTTGAAGCTTTCTTT.

Only a few counts were recorded for this clone. The CDR3 DNA sequence: TGTGCCAGCTCACAAGGACAGGGGCGGGTCACCGGGGAGCTGTTTTTT. The encoded protein is CASSQGQGRVTGELFF. The rearrangement joins TRBV18 to TRBJ2-2; 9 nucleotides line up with TRBD1. Trimming removed 4 bases from V and 4 bases from J; junction bases left unmatched: 7. CDR3 size: 16 residues. Germline assignment: CDR1 KGHSH and CDR2 LQKENI.

The rearrangement joins TRBV15 to TRBJ2-7; 11 nucleotides agree with TRBD1. Trimming took 1 base from V and 5 from J; bases not matched to a gene: 7. The CDR3 has 16 residues. CDR1 and CDR2 from the germline V gene are LNHNV and YYDKDF (reference sequence). The CDR3 here is CATSRGTGGIGNEQYF. The CDR3 nucleotides read TGTGCCACCAGCAGAGGGACAGGGGGCATTGGGAACGAGCAGTACTTC.